One sample yielded the 4 T cell receptor beta chains listed below, sequenced in a study of OX40 agonist ivuxolimab in advanced cancers. Assay: immunoSEQ multiplex PCR; the TCRdb copy retains only in-frame clones and omits some. Among fewer than 100,000 clones listed, around 85% were seen once. The material was CD4+ or CD8+ T cells sorted from blood, obtained in a trial of the OX40 agonist ivuxolimab. The receptors come from an adult with an advanced solid tumor such as melanoma, head and neck, liver or kidney cancer.

The rearrangement uses TRBV6-5 and TRBJ1-5; weak D call: TRBD1 (5 bases). This CDR3 spans 14 amino acids. The V and J ends lost 0 bases and 7 bases respectively, with 10 bases between them. Germline V lookup: CDR1 MNHEY, CDR2 SVGAGI. CDR3: CASSYSTREQPQHF. The DNA for the CDR3 is TGTGCCAGCAGTTACTCGACCAGGGAGCAGCCCCAGCATTTT.

The V and J genes are TRBV2 and TRBJ2-7, with no clear D. V was trimmed by 7 bases and J by 0 bases, leaving 4 bases between them. The germline V gene encodes CDR1 SNHLY and CDR2 FYNNEI. The CDR3 sequence is 11 residues long. CDR3 loop: CASTDSYEQYF. CDR3 nucleotide sequence: TGTGCCAGCACGGACTCCTACGAGCAGTACTTC. Filled out from reference TRBV2 and TRBJ2-7, the complete variable domain reads EPEVTQTPSHQVTQMGQEVILRCVPISNHLYFYWYRQILGQKVEFLVSFYNNEISEKSEIFDDQFSVERPDGSNFTLKIRSTKLEDSAMYFCASTDSYEQYFGPGTRLTVT.

The CDR3 nucleotides are TGCGCCAGCAGCCAAGAGGGGGGGACAGCTAATGAAAAACTGTTTTTT. Its translation: CASSQEGGTANEKLFF. This sequence joins TRBV4-3 and TRBJ1-4, with 7 bases fitting TRBD1. After removal of 0 bases from V and 3 bases from J, the junction contained 4 bases not matched to a gene. Germline CDR1 LGHNA, CDR2 YSLEER. The CDR3 spans 16 residues.

The chain employs TRBV5-4 and TRBJ2-7; TRBD2 aligns across 7 bases. The CDR3 spans 15 residues. Trimming took 1 base from V and 2 from J; bases not matched to a gene: 6. Germline values: CDR1 SGHNT, CDR2 YYREEE (reference sequence). In DNA, the CDR3 is TGTGCCAGCAGCTTGCCAAGCGGGAACGCCTACGAGCAGTACTTC. Protein: CASSLPSGNAYEQYF. Together with reference TRBV5-4 and TRBJ2-7, the CDR3 gives the full variable domain: ETGVTQSPTHLIKTRGQQVTLRCSSQSGHNTVSWYQQALGQGPQFIFQYYREEENGRGNFPPRFSGLQFPNYSSELNVNALELDDSALYLCASSLPSGNAYEQYFGPGTRLTVT.